A single sample is the source of the 17 T cell receptor beta chains below, sequenced in a study of CD8+CD57+ T cells in acquired aplastic anemia. Genomic DNA constituted the template upon which TCR beta VDJ and CDR3 profiling was performed. Using its own MiXCR run on the reads, TCRdb lists one record per CDR3 protein. The sample comprises roughly 200,000 distinct CDR3 sequences, about 62% of which are singletons, and around 58% rests with the top ten. It was patients with CD8+CD57+ cell expansion by flow cytometry who were chosen for sequencing. Sequencing input: sorted CD4+, CD8+, or CD8+CD57+ T cells (not recorded which) from PBMCs. Source of these receptors: a human donor with aplastic anemia.

This clonotype has a handful of counts. This chain links TRBV18 with TRBJ2-7; a possible D gene is TRBD1 (6 bases). Trimming removed 3 bases at V and 2 bases at J, with 8 bases between. This CDR3 comprises 13 residues. Germline V gene data show CDR1 as KGHSH and CDR2 as LQKENI. The CDR3 nucleotides read TGTGCCAGCTCACCCCGGACAGCCTACGAGCAGTACTTC. Its translation: CASSPRTAYEQYF.

In its sample, this clonotype was seen a few times. The rearrangement links TRBV29-1 to TRBJ2-6; D gene unclear. Germline CDR1 is SQVTM and CDR2 is ANQGSEA. V was clipped by 5 bases and J by 0 bases, with 8 bases between them. This CDR3 has 14 residues. This chain's CDR3 is CSVRFSSGANVLTF. The DNA for the CDR3 is TGCAGCGTTCGTTTCAGCTCTGGGGCCAACGTCCTGACTTTC.

The rearrangement links TRBV7-2 to TRBJ2-1; D perhaps matches TRBD1 (5 bases). The CDR3 has 16 residues. In germline, CDR1 is SGHTA, CDR2 FQGNSA. The V and J ends lost 2 bases and 8 bases respectively, with 19 bases between them. The CDR3 sequence: CASSLYLGQGRDEQFF. The CDR3 DNA sequence: TGTGCCAGCAGCTTATATCTTGGGCAGGGTAGAGATGAGCAGTTCTTC.

This clonotype turned up a few times. The chain is built from TRBV7-8 and TRBJ2-7; D ambiguous. The CDR3 loop spans 13 amino acids. Trimming took off 6 bases at V and 1 base at J, with 10 bases between the two ends. Looked up from germline, CDR1 is SGHVS and CDR2 is FQNEAQ. The CDR3 protein is CASRAVGSYEQYF. In DNA form, the CDR3 reads TGTGCCAGCAGGGCTGTGGGTTCCTACGAGCAGTACTTC. Complete variable domain (other parts from reference TRBV7-8 and TRBJ2-7): GAGVSQSPRYKVAKRGQDVALRCDPISGHVSLFWYQQALGQGPEFLTYFQNEAQLDKSGLPSDRFFAERPEGSVSTLKIQRTQQEDSAVYLCASRAVGSYEQYFGPGTRLTVT.

CDR3 sequence reads: CASSPDRAKNIQYF. The CDR3 DNA reads TGTGCCAGCAGCCCAGACAGGGCAAAAAACATTCAGTACTTC. The chain employs TRBV2 and TRBJ2-4; 7 nucleotides align to TRBD1. Per germline, CDR1 SNHLY and CDR2 FYNNEI. V was clipped by 6 bases and J by 4 bases; unmatched bases: 6. CDR3 length: 14 residues.

The chain is built from TRBV7-3 and TRBJ2-1; 14 bases map to TRBD2. The CDR3 is 18 amino acids. V shed 4 bases, J shed 0 bases, and the junction held 5 bases outside the gene matches. Germline lookup yields CDR1 SGHTA and CDR2 FQGTGA. Here the CDR3 reads CASSSSGTSGSSYNEQFF. The CDR3 bases are TGTGCCAGCAGCTCCTCCGGGACTAGCGGGAGCTCCTACAATGAGCAGTTCTTC.

The genes are TRBV6-5 and TRBJ2-1; possibly TRBD1 for D (6 bases). Germline values: CDR1 MNHEY, CDR2 SVGAGI. V lost 8 bases and J lost 5, with 16 bases in between. This CDR3 region has 14 residues. CDR3 loop: CASRPGGRNNEQFF. For the CDR3, the DNA is TGTGCCAGCCGTCCTGGGGGCAGGAACAATGAGCAGTTCTTC.

The J gene is TRBJ2-3, the V gene TRBV9; 12 positions agree with TRBD2. This CDR3 spans 13 amino acids. Trimming took 10 bases from V and 3 from J; bases not matched to a gene: 3. In germline, CDR1 is SGDLS, CDR2 YYNGEE. This CDR3 is CAGGLAGTDTQYF. The CDR3 DNA reads TGTGCCGGAGGACTAGCGGGAACAGATACGCAGTATTTT. Full variable domain (remainder filled in from reference TRBV9 and TRBJ2-3): DSGVTQTPKHLITATGQRVTLRCSPRSGDLSVYWYQQSLDQGLQFLIQYYNGEERAKGNILERFSAQQFPDLHSELNLSSLELGDSALYFCAGGLAGTDTQYFGPGTRLTVL.

Only one count was recorded for this clonotype. The genes are TRBV29-1 and TRBJ2-3, with D possibly TRBD1 on 6 matching bases. The CDR3 covers 17 residues. V shed 4 bases and J shed 6 bases, with 26 bases lying between them. The germline CDR1 and CDR2 sequences are SQVTM and ANQGSEA. In DNA form, the CDR3 reads TGCAGCGTTGTTACAGGGTTGGGGAGTTGGGATTCGGATACGCAGTATTTT. Its translation is CSVVTGLGSWDSDTQYF.

The rearrangement joins TRBV20-1 to TRBJ1-2, with 7 bases aligning to TRBD1. Germline V lookup: CDR1 DFQATT, CDR2 SNEGSKA (reference sequence). V lost 4 bases and J lost 3; bases outside the gene matches: 5. The CDR3 totals 13 residues. For the CDR3, the DNA is TGCAGTGCTATGTCCGGGACAGACTATGGCTACACCTTC. Translation gives CSAMSGTDYGYTF.

This clonotype was detected a few times. V is TRBV15 and J is TRBJ2-7; 8 nucleotides line up with TRBD2. CDR3 length equals 15 residues. Germline loops: CDR1 LNHNV, CDR2 YYDKDF (reference sequence). With 3 bases clipped from V and 1 base from J, the junction kept 5 bases outside the gene matches. The CDR3 DNA is TGTGCCACCAGCAGCTACGGGGGGGCTTCCTACGAGCAGTACTTC. Translating it yields CATSSYGGASYEQYF.

V gene TRBV10-3 combines with J gene TRBJ2-7; D is unresolved. CDR3 length: 12 amino acids. Germline V lookup: CDR1 ENHRY, CDR2 SYGVKD. V was clipped by 6 bases and J by 0 bases, with 6 bases between them. CDR3 nucleotide sequence: TGTGCCATCAGCGGAAGCTCCTACGAGCAGTACTTC. It codes for CAISGSSYEQYF.

This clonotype turned up a few times. The chain uses TRBV20-1 and TRBJ2-3; 9 bases are a match to TRBD2. V was clipped by 1 base and J by 1 base; unmatched bases: 0. CDR3 length: 14 residues. Germline V lookup: CDR1 DFQATT, CDR2 SNEGSKA (reference sequence). This CDR3 reads CSARVAGGTDTQYF. CDR3 DNA: TGCAGTGCTAGAGTAGCGGGGGGCACAGATACGCAGTATTTT.

The V call is TRBV4-3, the J call TRBJ1-6; D is possibly TRBD1 (5 bases). Germline-derived CDR1 and CDR2 are LGHNA and YSLEER. CDR3 size: 18 residues. V dropped 0 bases and J dropped 4 bases, with 16 bases sitting between them. In DNA form, the CDR3 reads TGCGCCAGCAGCCAAGATTTAGGACATCGGGAGTATAATTCACCCCTCCACTTT. It yields the protein CASSQDLGHREYNSPLHF.

This clonotype has a handful of counts. The chain has TRBV10-3 and TRBJ2-2; D remains unclear. V was clipped by 6 bases and J by 5 bases, with 10 bases between them. The germline CDR1 and CDR2 sequences are ENHRY and SYGVKD. The CDR3 totals 13 residues. CDR3 loop: CAIRPKSTGELFF. The CDR3 DNA sequence: TGTGCCATCAGACCTAAGAGTACCGGGGAGCTGTTTTTT.

V is TRBV3-1 and J is TRBJ2-7, with TRBD1 matching over 9 bases. With 2 bases clipped from V and 5 bases from J, the junction kept 13 bases outside the gene matches. The V gene's germline CDR1 is LGHDT and CDR2 YNNKEL (reference sequence). CDR3 size: 17 residues. CDR3 sequence reads: CASSQRADRGFIHEQYF. CDR3 coding DNA: TGTGCCAGCAGCCAAAGAGCCGACAGGGGGTTCATCCACGAGCAGTACTTC.

This rearrangement joins TRBV10-1 to TRBJ2-7; D gene uncertain. V lost 1 base to trimming and J lost 0 bases, with 10 bases between them. CDR3 length equals 15 residues. Germline CDR1 is WNHNN and CDR2 is SYGVQD (reference sequence). CDR3 protein: CASSEWSNGSYEQYF. The DNA of the CDR3 is TGCGCCAGCAGTGAGTGGTCAAACGGCTCCTACGAGCAGTACTTC.